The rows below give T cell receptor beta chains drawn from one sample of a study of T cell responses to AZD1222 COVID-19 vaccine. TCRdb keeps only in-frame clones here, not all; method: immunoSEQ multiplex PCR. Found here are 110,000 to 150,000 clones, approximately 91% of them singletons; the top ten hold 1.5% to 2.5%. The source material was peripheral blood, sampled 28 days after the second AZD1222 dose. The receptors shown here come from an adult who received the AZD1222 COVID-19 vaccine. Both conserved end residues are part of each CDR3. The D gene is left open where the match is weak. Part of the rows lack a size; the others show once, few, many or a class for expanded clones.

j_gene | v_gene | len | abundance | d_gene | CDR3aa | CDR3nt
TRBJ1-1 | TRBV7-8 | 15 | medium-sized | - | CASSRGGRSNTEAFF | TGTGCCAGCAGCCGGGGCGGGCGATCGAACACTGAAGCTTTCTTT
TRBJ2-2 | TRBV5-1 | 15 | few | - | CASSSGTTKAGELFF | TGCGCCAGCAGCTCCGGGACAACGAAAGCCGGGGAGCTGTTTTTT
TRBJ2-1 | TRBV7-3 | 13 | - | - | CASSPARDNEQFF | TGTGCCAGCAGCCCTGCCAGGGACAATGAGCAGTTCTTC
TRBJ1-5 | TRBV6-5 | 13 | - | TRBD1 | CAGAGGNNQPQHF | TGTGCCGGGGCAGGGGGCAACAATCAGCCCCAGCATTTT
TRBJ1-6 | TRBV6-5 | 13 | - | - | CASSLLGASPLHF | TGTGCCAGCAGCCTTCTGGGGGCTTCACCCCTCCACTTT
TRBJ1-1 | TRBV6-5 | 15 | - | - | CASGPLSYGNTEAFF | TGTGCCAGCGGGCCCCTCTCTTATGGGAACACTGAAGCTTTCTTT
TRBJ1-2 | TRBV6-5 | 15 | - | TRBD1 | CASSNRTGSLYGYTF | TGTGCCAGCAGTAACCGGACAGGGTCCCTCTATGGCTACACCTTC
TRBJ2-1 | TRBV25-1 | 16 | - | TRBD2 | CASSEASGRSYNEQFF | TGTGCCAGCAGTGAGGCTAGCGGGCGGTCCTACAATGAGCAGTTCTTC
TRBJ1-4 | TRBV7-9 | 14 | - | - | CASTPPAPNEKLFF | TGTGCCAGCACCCCCCCTGCACCTAATGAAAAACTGTTTTTT
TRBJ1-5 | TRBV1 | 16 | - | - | CTSSQDGGARNQPQHF | TGCACCAGCAGCCAAGATGGGGGGGCTAGGAATCAGCCCCAGCATTTT
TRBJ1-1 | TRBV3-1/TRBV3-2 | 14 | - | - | CASSQGENSPEAFF | TGTGCCAGCAGCCAAGGGGAAAACAGCCCTGAAGCTTTCTTT
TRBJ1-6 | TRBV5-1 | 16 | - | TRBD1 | CASSPGQGAGNSPLHF | TGCGCCAGCAGCCCCGGACAGGGGGCAGGTAATTCACCCCTCCACTTT
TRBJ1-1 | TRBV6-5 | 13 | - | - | CASRPRVGTEAFF | TGTGCCAGCAGACCCAGGGTCGGCACTGAAGCTTTCTTT
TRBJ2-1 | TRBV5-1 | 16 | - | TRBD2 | CASSQGLAGVYNEQFF | TGCGCCAGCAGCCAGGGACTAGCGGGAGTCTACAATGAGCAGTTCTTC
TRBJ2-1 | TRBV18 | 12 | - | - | CASSPVRSEQFF | TGTGCCAGCTCACCCGTTAGGAGTGAGCAGTTCTTC
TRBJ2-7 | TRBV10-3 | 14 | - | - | CAISEPDRTYEQYF | TGTGCCATCAGTGAACCGGACAGAACCTACGAGCAGTACTTC
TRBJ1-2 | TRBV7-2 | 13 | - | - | CASSLGRNYGYTF | TGTGCCAGCAGCTTAGGTAGAAACTATGGCTACACCTTC
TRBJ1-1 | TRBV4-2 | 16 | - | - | CASSQAQGSANTEAFF | TGTGCCAGCAGCCAAGCTCAGGGGTCTGCGAACACTGAAGCTTTCTTT
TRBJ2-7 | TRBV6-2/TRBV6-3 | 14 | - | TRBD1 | CASSKTGGVYEQYF | TGTGCCAGCAGTAAGACAGGGGGCGTTTACGAGCAGTACTTC
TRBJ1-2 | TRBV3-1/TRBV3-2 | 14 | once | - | CASSPPVANYGYTF | TGTGCCAGCAGCCCCCCCGTCGCTAACTATGGCTACACCTTC
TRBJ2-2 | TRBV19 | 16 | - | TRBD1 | CASSWPGQGNTGELFF | TGTGCCAGTAGTTGGCCGGGACAGGGGAATACCGGGGAGCTGTTTTTT
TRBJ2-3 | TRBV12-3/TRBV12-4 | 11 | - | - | CASLFGDTQYF | TGTGCCAGCCTTTTCGGGGATACGCAGTATTTT
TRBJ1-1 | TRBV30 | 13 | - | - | CAWSVSLNTEAFF | TGTGCCTGGAGTGTATCGCTGAACACTGAAGCTTTCTTT
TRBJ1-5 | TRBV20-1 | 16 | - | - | CSASEYGKSSNQPQHF | TGCAGTGCTAGTGAGTACGGTAAGAGTAGCAATCAGCCCCAGCATTTT
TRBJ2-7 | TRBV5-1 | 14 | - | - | CASSLDRGRYEQYF | TGCGCCAGCAGCTTGGATCGGGGGCGCTACGAGCAGTACTTC
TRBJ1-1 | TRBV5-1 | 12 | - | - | CASSDPNTEAFF | TGCGCCAGCTCCGACCCGAACACTGAAGCTTTCTTT
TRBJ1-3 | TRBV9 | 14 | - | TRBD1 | CASSEGDSGNTIYF | TGTGCCAGCAGCGAGGGGGACAGTGGAAACACCATATATTTT
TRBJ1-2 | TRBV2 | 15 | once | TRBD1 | CASRATDRGGDGYTF | TGTGCCAGCAGAGCGACGGACAGGGGTGGGGATGGCTACACCTTC
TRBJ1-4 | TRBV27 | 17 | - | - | CASSTRVKGEQHEKLFF | TGTGCCAGCAGTACAAGAGTTAAGGGGGAGCAGCATGAAAAACTGTTTTTT
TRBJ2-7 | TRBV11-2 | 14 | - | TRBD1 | CASSLNPPGGEQYF | TGTGCCAGCAGCCTAAACCCACCAGGGGGCGAGCAGTACTTC
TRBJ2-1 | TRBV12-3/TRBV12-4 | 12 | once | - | CASRFSYNEQFF | TGTGCCAGCAGGTTCTCCTACAATGAGCAGTTCTTC
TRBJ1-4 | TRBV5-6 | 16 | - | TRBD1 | CASSPGQGAPNEKLFF | TGTGCCAGCAGCCCCGGACAGGGGGCGCCTAATGAAAAACTGTTTTTT
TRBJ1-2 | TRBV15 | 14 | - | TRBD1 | CATGTLTGPYGYTF | TGTGCCACCGGAACACTGACAGGGCCCTATGGCTACACCTTC
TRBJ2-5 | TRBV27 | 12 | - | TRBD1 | CASTDRGETQYF | TGTGCCAGCACCGACAGGGGAGAGACCCAGTACTTC
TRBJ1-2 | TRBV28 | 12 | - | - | CASREGGYGYTF | TGTGCCAGTAGGGAGGGAGGCTATGGCTACACCTTC
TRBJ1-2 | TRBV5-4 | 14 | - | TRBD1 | CASSSWTGGPGYTF | TGTGCCAGCAGCTCTTGGACAGGGGGGCCTGGCTACACCTTC
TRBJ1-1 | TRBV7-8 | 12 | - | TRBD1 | CASSQGQGTAFF | TGTGCCAGCAGCCAAGGACAGGGGACAGCTTTCTTT
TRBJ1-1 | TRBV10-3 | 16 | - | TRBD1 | CAITSAGGLMNTEAFF | TGTGCCATCACCTCGGCAGGGGGCCTTATGAACACTGAAGCTTTCTTT
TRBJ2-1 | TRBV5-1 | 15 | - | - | CASSKGLVTYNEQFF | TGCGCCAGCAGCAAGGGACTGGTCACCTACAATGAGCAGTTCTTC
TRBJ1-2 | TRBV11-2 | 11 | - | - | CASSSNYGYTF | TGTGCCAGCAGCTCTAACTATGGCTACACCTTC
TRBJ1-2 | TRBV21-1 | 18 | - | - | CASSQRGQIKAREGGYTF | TGTGCCAGCAGCCAAAGGGGGCAGATTAAGGCGCGGGAGGGTGGCTACACCTTC
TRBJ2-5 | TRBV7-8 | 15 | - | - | CASSSDGGTGETQYF | TGTGCCAGCAGTTCCGATGGGGGGACGGGGGAGACCCAGTACTTC
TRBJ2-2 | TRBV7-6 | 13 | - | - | CASSFDRTGELFF | TGTGCCAGCAGCTTTGACAGAACCGGGGAGCTGTTTTTT
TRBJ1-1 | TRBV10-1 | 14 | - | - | CASSENLGSTEAFF | TGCGCCAGCAGTGAAAATTTGGGATCCACTGAAGCTTTCTTT
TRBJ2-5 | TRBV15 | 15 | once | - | CATSRPGQDQETQYF | TGTGCCACCAGCAGACCGGGACAAGACCAAGAGACCCAGTACTTC
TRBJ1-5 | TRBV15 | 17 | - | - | CATSREYSDAVVQPQHF | TGTGCCACCAGCAGAGAATATTCAGACGCCGTAGTCCAGCCCCAGCATTTT
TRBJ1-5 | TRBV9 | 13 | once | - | CASSVTLGEPQHF | TGTGCCAGCAGCGTTACCCTCGGTGAGCCCCAGCATTTT
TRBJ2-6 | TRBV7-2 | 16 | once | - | CASSFRAGRGANVLTF | TGTGCCAGCAGCTTCCGAGCAGGGAGGGGGGCCAACGTCCTGACTTTC
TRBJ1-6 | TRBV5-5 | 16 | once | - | CASSLVPNHINSPLHF | TGTGCCAGCAGCTTGGTCCCGAACCATATAAATTCACCCCTCCACTTT
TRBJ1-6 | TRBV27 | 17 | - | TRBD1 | CASSFDRGSSYNSPLHF | TGTGCCAGCAGTTTCGACAGGGGGAGCTCCTATAATTCACCCCTCCACTTT
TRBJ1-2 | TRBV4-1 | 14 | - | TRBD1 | CASSRDSGGDGYTF | TGCGCCAGCAGCCGGGACAGTGGGGGAGATGGCTACACCTTC
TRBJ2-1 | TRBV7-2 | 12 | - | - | CASSFNSGEQFF | TGTGCCAGCAGCTTTAACAGCGGCGAGCAGTTCTTC
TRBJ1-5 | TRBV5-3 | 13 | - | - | CARRTVLNQPQHF | TGTGCCAGAAGAACGGTCCTAAATCAGCCCCAGCATTTT
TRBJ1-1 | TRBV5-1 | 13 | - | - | CASSILVNTEAFF | TGCGCCAGCAGTATACTCGTGAACACTGAAGCTTTCTTT
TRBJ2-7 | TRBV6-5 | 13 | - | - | CATHPGVFYEQYF | TGTGCCACCCACCCGGGGGTCTTCTACGAGCAGTACTTC
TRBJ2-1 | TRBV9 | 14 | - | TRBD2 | CASSAAGTTNEQFF | TGTGCCAGCAGCGCAGCCGGGACTACCAATGAGCAGTTCTTC
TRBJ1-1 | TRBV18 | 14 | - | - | CASTNEGRNTEAFF | TGTGCCAGCACAAACGAGGGGCGGAACACTGAAGCTTTCTTT
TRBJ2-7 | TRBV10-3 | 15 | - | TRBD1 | CAISVGTGRAYEQYF | TGTGCCATCAGTGTCGGGACAGGGAGGGCCTACGAGCAGTACTTC
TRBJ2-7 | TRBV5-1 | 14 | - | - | CASSLSGSMDEQYF | TGCGCCAGCAGCTTGAGCGGATCCATGGACGAGCAGTACTTC
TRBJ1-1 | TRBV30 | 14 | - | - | CAWSSVKGLPEAFF | TGTGCCTGGAGTTCGGTAAAAGGGTTACCTGAAGCTTTCTTT